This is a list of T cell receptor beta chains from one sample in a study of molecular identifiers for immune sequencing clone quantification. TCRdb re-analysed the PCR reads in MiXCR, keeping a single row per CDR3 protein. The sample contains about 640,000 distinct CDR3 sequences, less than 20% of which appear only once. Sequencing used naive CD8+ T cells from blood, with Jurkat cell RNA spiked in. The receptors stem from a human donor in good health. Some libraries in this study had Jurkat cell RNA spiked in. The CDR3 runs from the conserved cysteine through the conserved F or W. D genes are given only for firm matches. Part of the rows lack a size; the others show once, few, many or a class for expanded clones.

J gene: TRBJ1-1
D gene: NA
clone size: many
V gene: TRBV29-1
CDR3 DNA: TGCAGCGTTCAAGATATCGGGTTTACTGCTGAAGCTTTCTTT
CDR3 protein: CSVQDIGFTAEAFF

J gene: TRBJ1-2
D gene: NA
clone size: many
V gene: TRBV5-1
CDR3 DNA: TGCGCCAGCAGCCCTGGGGTCCAAGATCGCTTC
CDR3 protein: CASSPGVQDRF

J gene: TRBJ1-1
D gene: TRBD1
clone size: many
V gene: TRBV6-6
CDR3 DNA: TGTGCCAGCAGAGAAGGACAGGGAGAAGCTTTCTTT
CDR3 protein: CASREGQGEAFF

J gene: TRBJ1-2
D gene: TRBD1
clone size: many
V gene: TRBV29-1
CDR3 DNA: TGCAGCGCGGAGCCGACAGGGGAGCCAGGCTACACCTTC
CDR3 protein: CSAEPTGEPGYTF

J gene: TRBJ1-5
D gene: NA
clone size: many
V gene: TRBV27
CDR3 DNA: TGTGCCAGCAGTTTATCGCCCAGGGCCGGTCAGCATTTT
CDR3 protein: CASSLSPRAGQHF

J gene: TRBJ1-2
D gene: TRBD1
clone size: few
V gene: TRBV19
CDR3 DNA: TGTGCCAGTAGCGCGGGACAGGGGATCTATGGCTACACCTTC
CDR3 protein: CASSAGQGIYGYTF

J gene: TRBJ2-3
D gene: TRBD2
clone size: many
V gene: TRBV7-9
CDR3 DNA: TGTGCCAGCAGCTTAGCGCCGATTGGACTAGCGGGAGGAGATACGCAGTATTTT
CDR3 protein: CASSLAPIGLAGGDTQYF

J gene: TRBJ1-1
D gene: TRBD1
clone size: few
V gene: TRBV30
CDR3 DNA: TGTGCCTGGAGTGTAGGACAGGGGGCGAGATATGAAGCTTTCTTT
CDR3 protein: CAWSVGQGARYEAFF

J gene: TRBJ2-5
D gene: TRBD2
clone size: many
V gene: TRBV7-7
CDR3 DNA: TGTGCCAGCAGCTCCTTAGCGGGGGGAAAAGAGACCCAGTACTTC
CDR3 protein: CASSSLAGGKETQYF

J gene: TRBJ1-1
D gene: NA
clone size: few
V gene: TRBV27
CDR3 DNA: TGTGCCAGCAGTTTATTTGGGGACATGAACACTGAAGCTTTCTTT
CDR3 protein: CASSLFGDMNTEAFF

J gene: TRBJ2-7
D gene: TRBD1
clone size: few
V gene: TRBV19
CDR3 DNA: TGTGCCAGTAGCCTGGGACAGGGGGGTTCCGAGCAGTACTTC
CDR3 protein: CASSLGQGGSEQYF

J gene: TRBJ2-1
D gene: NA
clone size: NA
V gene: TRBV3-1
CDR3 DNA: TGTGCCAGCAGCCAAGCATTTAGATCCCAGGACGATGAGCAGCTCTTC
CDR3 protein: CASSQAFRSQDDEQLF

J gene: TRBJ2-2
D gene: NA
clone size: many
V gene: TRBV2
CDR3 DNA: TGTGCCAGCAGTGAAAGGGGGACCGGGGAGCTGTTTTTT
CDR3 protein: CASSERGTGELFF

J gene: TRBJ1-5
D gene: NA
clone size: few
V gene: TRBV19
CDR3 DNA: TGTGCCAGTAGTATGAACCAGGGAGGGCCCCAGCATTTT
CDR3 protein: CASSMNQGGPQHF

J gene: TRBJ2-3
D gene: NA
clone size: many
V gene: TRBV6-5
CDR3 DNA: TGTGCCAGCAGTTCCCACAGGGCCCCCACAGATACGCAGTATTTT
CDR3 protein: CASSSHRAPTDTQYF

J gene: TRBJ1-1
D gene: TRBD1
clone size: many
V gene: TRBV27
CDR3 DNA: TGTGCCAGCAGGGGACAGGGGTTGGAAGCTTTCTTT
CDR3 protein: CASRGQGLEAFF

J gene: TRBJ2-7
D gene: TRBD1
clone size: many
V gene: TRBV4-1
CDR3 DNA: TGCGCCAGCAGCCAAGCCCGACAGGGGTCGTACGAGCAGTACTTC
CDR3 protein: CASSQARQGSYEQYF

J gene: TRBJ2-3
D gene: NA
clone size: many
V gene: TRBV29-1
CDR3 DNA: TGCAGCGTTCCCCTTCCAGGAAGCTTCACAGATACGCAGTATTTT
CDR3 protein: CSVPLPGSFTDTQYF

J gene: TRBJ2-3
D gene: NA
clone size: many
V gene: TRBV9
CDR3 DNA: TGTGCCAGCAGCGTAACCGGGACCGCGAGAGATACGCAGTATTTT
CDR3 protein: CASSVTGTARDTQYF

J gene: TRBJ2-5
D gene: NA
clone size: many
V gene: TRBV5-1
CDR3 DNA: TGCGCCAGCAGCTTGGAGGGGGGGCCCCAAGAGACCCAGTACTTC
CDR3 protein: CASSLEGGPQETQYF

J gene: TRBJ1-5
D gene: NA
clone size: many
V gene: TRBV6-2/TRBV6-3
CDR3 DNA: TGTGCCAGCAGTTATGATACAGGCTTCAATCAGCCCCAGCATTTT
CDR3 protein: CASSYDTGFNQPQHF

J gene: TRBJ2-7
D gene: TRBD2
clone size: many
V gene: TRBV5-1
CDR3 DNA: TGTGCCAGCAGCACTAGCGGGGGCCCATACGAGCAGTACTTC
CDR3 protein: CASSTSGGPYEQYF

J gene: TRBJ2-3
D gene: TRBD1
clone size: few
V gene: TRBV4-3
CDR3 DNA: TGCGCCAGCAGCCAACGACAGGGTGCATTGACAGATACGCAGTATTTT
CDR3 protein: CASSQRQGALTDTQYF

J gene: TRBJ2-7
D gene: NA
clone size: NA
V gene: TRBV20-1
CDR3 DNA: TGCAGTGCTAGAGAAGGGTTTTACTACGAGCAGTACTTC
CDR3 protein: CSAREGFYYEQYF